The 31 T cell receptor beta chains in this list originate from one sample, sequenced in a study of T cell repertoires in cytomegalovirus infection. The antigens for these receptors are not known. In TCRdb, the reads were re-called with MiXCR into one record per CDR3 protein. The sample carries about 220,000 distinct CDR3 sequences, 30% to 45% recorded once. The specimen comprised CD8+ T cells from cultured PBMCs, sampled from culture after CMV antigen stimulation. These receptors came from a human donor in good health (CMV status not recorded). Some clones in this sample may be carry-over from other donors' samples.

The chain employs TRBV19 and TRBJ2-7; 7 positions match TRBD1. The germline gives CDR1 LNHDA, CDR2 SQIVND (reference sequence). The CDR3 consists of 17 residues. The ends lost 5 bases at V and 6 bases at J; junction bases unmatched: 19. The DNA for the CDR3 is TGTGCCAGTAGTGACCGACAGGGCAAGTCGCCACTAACCGAGCAGTACTTC. This encodes CASSDRQGKSPLTEQYF.

The V gene is TRBV20-1, the J gene TRBJ2-7; D perhaps matches TRBD1 (6 bases). The CDR3 has 11 amino acids. The ends were cut back, 5 bases at V and 3 bases at J, with 8 bases in the middle. CDR1 is DFQATT, CDR2 SNEGSKA, per germline (reference sequence). CDR3 protein: CSAEGGYEQYF. CDR3 DNA: TGCAGTGCTGAAGGGGGCTACGAGCAGTACTTC.

This clonotype was observed a handful of times. V is TRBV25-1 and J is TRBJ2-3; possibly TRBD1 for D (7 bases). V was trimmed by 8 bases and J by 5 bases, leaving 17 bases between them. CDR1 is MGHDK and CDR2 is SYGVNS in the germline V gene. CDR3 length: 14 amino acids. The CDR3 sequence: CASEGNRGGDTQYF. In DNA form, the CDR3 reads TGTGCCAGCGAAGGGAACAGGGGAGGAGATACGCAGTATTTT.

V gene TRBV27 combines with J gene TRBJ2-1; either TRBD1 or TRBD2 may supply D (7 bases each). The CDR3 extends over 14 amino acids. Trimming removed 7 bases at V and 4 bases at J, with 14 bases between. Looked up from germline, CDR1 is MNHEY and CDR2 is SMNVEV (reference sequence). CDR3 nucleotide sequence: TGTGCCAGCAACCGGCAGGGGGGGTACAATGAGCAGTTCTTC. Its protein product is CASNRQGGYNEQFF.

The J gene is TRBJ2-1, the V gene TRBV7-4; a weak D match, TRBD2 (7 bases). Germline CDR1 reads SGHVT; CDR2 reads SQSDAQ. There are 13 residues in the CDR3. Trimming cost V 11 bases and J 4 bases, with 15 bases left between them. CDR3 DNA: TGTGCCGGCCGGGGGGCGGATTACAATGAGCAGTTCTTC. This translates into CAGRGADYNEQFF.

This clonotype has only a few counts. The chain joins TRBV20-1 to TRBJ2-3, with 7 bases aligning to TRBD1. J was trimmed by 1 base and V by 6 bases; bases with no gene match: 10. There are 15 residues in the CDR3. CDR1 DFQATT and CDR2 SNEGSKA come from the germline V gene (reference sequence). The chain's CDR3 is CSAKPRGLGTDTQYF. The DNA of the CDR3 is TGCAGTGCCAAGCCTAGGGGGCTGGGCACAGATACGCAGTATTTT.

This clonotype appeared a single time. The chain joins TRBV10-3 to TRBJ2-5, with 11 bases matching TRBD2. The CDR3 is 17 residues long. Germline V gives CDR1 ENHRY, CDR2 SYGVKD. The V gene end was trimmed by 0 bases and the J gene end by 5 bases; junction bases not matched to a gene: 8. In DNA, the CDR3 is TGTGCCATCAGTGAGTCTTTAACTAGCGGGGGCGAGGAGACCCAGTACTTC. This translates into CAISESLTSGGEETQYF.

The chain employs TRBV2 and TRBJ2-1; 8 nucleotides match TRBD2. In germline, CDR1 is SNHLY, CDR2 FYNNEI. The CDR3 loop spans 15 amino acids. J gave up 3 bases and V 4 bases, and 5 bases lay outside the gene matches. In DNA form, the CDR3 reads TGTGCCAGCAGTGTAGAGACTAGCGTCTACAATGAGCAGTTCTTC. This sequence encodes CASSVETSVYNEQFF.

This clonotype was found a few times. The CDR3 region has the DNA TGTGCCAGCGCCCTCCCCGGGATCAATCCCGAGCAGTACTTC. Translation: CASALPGINPEQYF. The gene calls are TRBV27 and TRBJ2-7; D perhaps matches TRBD2 (5 bases). The CDR3 length is 14 residues. Germline assignment: CDR1 MNHEY and CDR2 SMNVEV (reference sequence). V lost 8 bases to trimming and J lost 6 bases, with 20 bases between them.

The chain uses TRBV7-2 and TRBJ1-2; 7 bases align to TRBD1. V gave up 1 base and J gave up 7 bases; unmatched junction bases: 21. CDR1 and CDR2 from the germline V gene are SGHTA and FQGNSA. The CDR3 runs to 19 residues. This CDR3 is CASSLGEFTPTGFGSGYTF. CDR3 coding DNA: TGTGCCAGCAGCTTAGGGGAATTCACTCCGACAGGGTTTGGTAGTGGCTACACCTTC. The whole variable domain, remainder taken from reference TRBV7-2 and TRBJ1-2, is GAGVSQSPSNKVTEKGKDVELRCDPISGHTALYWYRQSLGQGLEFLIYFQGNSAPDKSGLPSDRFSAERTGGSVSTLTIQRTQQEDSAVYLCASSLGEFTPTGFGSGYTFGSGTRLTVV.

The V gene is TRBV24-1, the J gene TRBJ2-3, with D possibly called TRBD1 or TRBD2 (5 bases each). Germline-derived CDR1 and CDR2 are KGHDR and SFDVKD. Trimming took 2 bases from V and 10 from J, leaving 12 bases between them. The length of the CDR3 is 13 residues. CDR3 bases: TGTGCCACCAGTGATTGGGACCCAGACGCGCAGTATTTT. Translating it yields CATSDWDPDAQYF.

This clonotype was picked up one time. The rearrangement joins TRBV12-3 or TRBV12-4 to TRBJ1-1; 7 positions match TRBD1. J was trimmed by 5 bases and V by 5 bases; bases with no gene match: 8. The CDR3 extends over 14 amino acids. The CDR3 DNA is TGTGCCAGCAGTACCCGACAGGGAGGAACTGAAGCTTTCTTT. Translating it yields CASSTRQGGTEAFF.

The V and J genes are TRBV6-8 and TRBJ1-1; TRBD1 matches at 8 bases. J was trimmed by 0 bases and V by 8 bases; bases with no gene match: 2. The CDR3 is made up of 13 amino acids. CDR1 is MNHGY, CDR2 SAAAGT, per germline. CDR3 amino acids: CASAGGMNTEAFF. DNA for the CDR3: TGTGCCAGCGCAGGGGGCATGAACACTGAAGCTTTCTTT.

This chain uses TRBV2 with TRBJ2-1; TRBD2 agrees at 8 bases. Germline V gene data show CDR1 as SNHLY and CDR2 as FYNNEI. V shed 6 bases and J 0 bases; nucleotides not matched to a gene: 10. CDR3 size: 17 residues. The CDR3 nucleotides read TGTGCCAGCAGGGAACAAACTAGCGGTAGCTCCTACAATGAGCAGTTCTTC. Residues: CASREQTSGSSYNEQFF.

This clonotype showed up just a few times. The rearrangement uses TRBV12-3 or TRBV12-4 and TRBJ1-3, with D uncertain. The length of the CDR3 is 17 residues. Trimming removed 0 bases from V and 0 bases from J, with 12 bases in between. In nucleotides, the CDR3 is TGTGCCAGCAGTTTAGCGTCCGCAGTGCGCTCTGGAAACACCATATATTTT. Its protein is CASSLASAVRSGNTIYF.

The rearrangement links TRBV29-1 to TRBJ2-1, with 16 bases aligning to TRBD2. Unmatched junction bases numbered 13, after V lost 5 bases and J lost 12 bases. Germline V lookup: CDR1 SQVTM, CDR2 ANQGSEA. The CDR3 totals 16 residues. In DNA form, the CDR3 reads TGCAGCGTTACCAGCGGCGGGACTAGCGGGAGGGGTGGGCAGTTCTTC. This encodes CSVTSGGTSGRGGQFF.

The chain has TRBV7-6 and TRBJ2-7, with no clear D. The germline gives CDR1 SGHVS, CDR2 FNYEAQ. Between the trimmed V and J ends, which lost 0 bases and 1 base, there was a span of 10 bases. The CDR3 consists of 15 residues. As DNA, the CDR3 is TGTGCCAGCAGCTTAGCTTCGGGCTATTCCTACGAGCAGTACTTC. Protein: CASSLASGYSYEQYF.

This chain connects TRBV10-2 to TRBJ2-7, with TRBD1 identical over 7 bases. Germline values: CDR1 WSHSY, CDR2 SAAADI. CDR3 length: 14 residues. Trimming cost V 9 bases and J 3 bases; bases outside gene matches: 11. DNA of the CDR3: TGCGCCAGTAGCCAACCGGGACAGAGCTACGAGCAGTACTTC. This gives the protein CASSQPGQSYEQYF.

In this sample, this clonotype turned up many times. The chain couples TRBV7-2 to TRBJ2-7, with D perhaps given as TRBD1 or TRBD2 (5 bases each). Germline CDR1 SGHTA, CDR2 FQGNSA. This CDR3 region has 12 residues. V lost 4 bases, J lost 4 bases, and 8 bases lay in between. CDR3 DNA sequence: TGTGCCAGCAGCTGGGACGGTTACGAGCAGTACTTC. Translated: CASSWDGYEQYF.

This clonotype was found many times. This chain joins TRBV12-3 or TRBV12-4 and TRBJ1-5; D is undetermined. With 6 bases removed from V and 0 bases from J, the gap between germline ends came to 9 bases. The CDR3 contains 14 residues. The CDR3 sequence: CASSPRDSNQPQHF. For the CDR3, the DNA is TGTGCCAGCAGCCCCCGGGATAGCAATCAGCCCCAGCATTTT.

On this clonotype: Compared with germline, one end of the junction differs, possibly owing to a read error. The rearrangement joins TRBV9 to TRBJ2-1, with a possible D match to TRBD2 (5 bases). Germline loops: CDR1 SGDLS, CDR2 YYNGEE. This CDR3 is built from 15 residues. As DNA, the CDR3 is TGTGCCAGCAGCCCCCAGAGGGTATCCTACAATAAGCAGTTCTTC. This encodes CASSPQRVSYNKQFF.

This clonotype was seen a few times. The chain recombines TRBV11-2 with TRBJ2-7; 10 bases are a match to TRBD1. The CDR3 is 16 residues long. Germline CDR1 is SGHAT and CDR2 is FQNNGV. V was pared by 5 bases and J by 3 bases, with 10 bases of the junction left unmatched. CDR3 residues: CASSLVLDRGFYEQYF. As DNA, the CDR3 is TGTGCCAGCAGCCTAGTGCTGGACAGGGGGTTCTACGAGCAGTACTTC.

At least ten counts were recorded for this clonotype. The V call is TRBV7-8, the J call TRBJ1-5; no reliable D call. CDR1 and CDR2 from the germline V gene are SGHVS and FQNEAQ. The CDR3 has 15 amino acids. V dropped 5 bases and J dropped 0 bases, with 11 bases sitting between them. CDR3 loop: CASSRPGSSNQPQHF. CDR3 sequence (DNA): TGTGCCAGCAGCAGACCTGGCAGTAGCAATCAGCCCCAGCATTTT.

The chain joins TRBV7-6 to TRBJ1-1; 9 positions agree with TRBD1. The CDR3 spans 17 residues. Germline V lookup: CDR1 SGHVS, CDR2 FNYEAQ. Trimming at V came to 2 bases and at J to 1 base, leaving 8 bases not matched to a gene. In DNA form, the CDR3 reads TGTGCCAGCAGCTTATTGGAGGGACAGGGACCGAACACTGAAGCTTTCTTT. This sequence encodes CASSLLEGQGPNTEAFF. Full variable domain (missing parts from reference TRBV7-6 and TRBJ1-1): GAGVSQSPRYKVTKRGQDVALRCDPISGHVSLYWYRQALGQGPEFLTYFNYEAQQDKSGLPNDRFSAERPEGSISTLTIQRTEQRDSAMYRCASSLLEGQGPNTEAFFGQGTRLTVV.

J is TRBJ2-5 and V is TRBV7-9, with D maybe TRBD2 (5 bases). Trimming left V 0 bases short and J 4 bases short, with 9 bases between. Germline V gives CDR1 SEHNR, CDR2 FQNEAQ (reference sequence). The CDR3 is made up of 14 amino acids. The CDR3 bases are TGTGCCAGCAGCTTAGCGGGAGAGGTAGAGACCCAGTACTTC. It specifies CASSLAGEVETQYF.

The J gene is TRBJ2-3, the V gene TRBV27; no clear D. Germline V gene lookup returns CDR1 MNHEY and CDR2 SMNVEV (reference sequence). This CDR3 is 11 amino acids long. Trimming took 9 bases from V and 5 from J, leaving 9 bases between them. CDR3 nucleotide sequence: TGTGCCAGTCAGTTTGGAGATACGCAGTATTTT. Translation gives CASQFGDTQYF.

In its sample, this clonotype was seen a few times. This rearrangement joins TRBV12-3 or TRBV12-4 to TRBJ2-7, with D possibly being TRBD2 (5 bases). The ends were cut back, 7 bases at V and 3 bases at J, with 16 bases in the middle. There are 14 residues in the CDR3. The CDR3 loop is CASTPPGKGYEQYF. Written as DNA, the CDR3 is TGTGCCAGCACCCCTCCGGGGAAAGGCTACGAGCAGTACTTC.

The DNA of the CDR3 is TGTGCCAGCAGCGTAGGTCCGGGGGGCTGGACAGATACGCAGTATTTT. Encoded protein: CASSVGPGGWTDTQYF. The chain recombines TRBV9 with TRBJ2-3; D perhaps matches TRBD2 (7 bases). The length of the CDR3 is 16 residues. Between the trimmed V and J ends, which lost 0 bases and 3 bases, there was a span of 14 bases. Germline lookup yields CDR1 SGDLS and CDR2 YYNGEE.

This clonotype has at least ten counts. V gene TRBV5-1 combines with J gene TRBJ2-7; tentatively, D is TRBD1 (6 bases). The CDR3 has 13 residues. Germline CDR1 SGHRS, CDR2 YFSETQ. V dropped 5 bases and J dropped 0 bases, with 9 bases sitting between them. This CDR3 reads CASRDRLSYEQYF. In DNA form, the CDR3 reads TGCGCCAGCAGAGACAGGCTCTCCTACGAGCAGTACTTC.

The chain couples TRBV14 to TRBJ2-1, with TRBD2 matching 8 bases. Germline V gene sequence: CDR1 SGHDN, CDR2 FVKESK. CDR3 size: 14 residues. V trimming: 6 bases; J trimming: 8 bases; junction bases outside the gene matches: 9. Here the CDR3 DNA reads TGTGCCAGCAGTTCCCCAAGCGGGGGAGATGAGCAGTTCTTC. This encodes CASSSPSGGDEQFF.

V usage is TRBV12-3 or TRBV12-4 and J usage is TRBJ2-7; D is unclear. The V and J ends lost 10 bases and 9 bases respectively, with 10 bases between them. The CDR3 loop spans 9 amino acids. The CDR3 spells CAIPLGQYF. The CDR3 DNA is TGTGCCATCCCCCTCGGGCAGTACTTC.